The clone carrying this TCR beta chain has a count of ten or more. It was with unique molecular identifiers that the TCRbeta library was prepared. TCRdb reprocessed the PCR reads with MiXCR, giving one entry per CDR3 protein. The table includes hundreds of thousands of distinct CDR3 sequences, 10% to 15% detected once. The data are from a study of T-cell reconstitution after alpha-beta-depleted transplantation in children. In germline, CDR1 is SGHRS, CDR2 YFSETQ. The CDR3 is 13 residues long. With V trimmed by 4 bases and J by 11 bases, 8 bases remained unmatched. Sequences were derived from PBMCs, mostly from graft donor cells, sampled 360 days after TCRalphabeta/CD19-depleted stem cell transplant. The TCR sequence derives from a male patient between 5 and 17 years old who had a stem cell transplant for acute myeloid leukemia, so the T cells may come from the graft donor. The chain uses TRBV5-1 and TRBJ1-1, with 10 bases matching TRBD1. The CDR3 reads CASSMTGGADAFF. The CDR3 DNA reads TGCGCCAGCAGCATGACAGGGGGCGCGGACGCTTTCTTT.